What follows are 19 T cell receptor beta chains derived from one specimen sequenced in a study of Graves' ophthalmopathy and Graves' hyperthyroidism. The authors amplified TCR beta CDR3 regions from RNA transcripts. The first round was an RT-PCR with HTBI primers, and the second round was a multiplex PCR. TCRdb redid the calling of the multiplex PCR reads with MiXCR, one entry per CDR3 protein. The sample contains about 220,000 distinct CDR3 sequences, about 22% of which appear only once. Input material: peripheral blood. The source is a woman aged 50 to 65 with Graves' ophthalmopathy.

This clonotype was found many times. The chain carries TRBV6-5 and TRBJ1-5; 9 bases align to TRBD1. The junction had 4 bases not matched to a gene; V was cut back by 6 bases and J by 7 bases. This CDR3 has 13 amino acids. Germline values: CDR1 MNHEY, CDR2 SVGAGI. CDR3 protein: CASSTGGRQPQHF. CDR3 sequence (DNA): TGTGCCAGCAGCACAGGGGGCCGCCAGCCCCAGCATTTT.

The CDR3 bases are TGTGCCAGCAGTTTGGAACAGGGGGCCAGAGAGCAGTACTTC. This sequence encodes CASSLEQGAREQYF. The chain has TRBV28 and TRBJ2-7; 9 positions agree with TRBD1. V dropped 3 bases and J dropped 7; count of bases not matched to a gene: 7. The germline V gene encodes CDR1 MDHEN and CDR2 SYDVKM. This CDR3 has 14 amino acids.

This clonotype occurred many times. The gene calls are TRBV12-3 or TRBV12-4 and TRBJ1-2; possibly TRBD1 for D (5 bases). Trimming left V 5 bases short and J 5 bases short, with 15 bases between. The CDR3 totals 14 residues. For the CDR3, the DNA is TGTGCCAGCAGTCTCGGGACTGGTGGGTATGGCTACACCTTC. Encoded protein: CASSLGTGGYGYTF.

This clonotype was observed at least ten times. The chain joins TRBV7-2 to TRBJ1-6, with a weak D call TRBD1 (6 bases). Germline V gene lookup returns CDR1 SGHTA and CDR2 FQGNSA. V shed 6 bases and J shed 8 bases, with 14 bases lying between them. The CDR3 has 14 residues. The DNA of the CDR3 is TGTGCCAGCAGTGCCGGGGGGGGCGATTCACCCCTCCACTTT. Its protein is CASSAGGGDSPLHF.

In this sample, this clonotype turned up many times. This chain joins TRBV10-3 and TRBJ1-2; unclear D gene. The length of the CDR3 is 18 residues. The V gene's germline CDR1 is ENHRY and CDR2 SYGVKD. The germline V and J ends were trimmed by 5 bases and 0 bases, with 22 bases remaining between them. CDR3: CAISYLRGGRTANYGYTF. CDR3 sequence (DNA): TGTGCCATCAGTTACCTACGTGGAGGGCGTACTGCTAACTATGGCTACACCTTC.

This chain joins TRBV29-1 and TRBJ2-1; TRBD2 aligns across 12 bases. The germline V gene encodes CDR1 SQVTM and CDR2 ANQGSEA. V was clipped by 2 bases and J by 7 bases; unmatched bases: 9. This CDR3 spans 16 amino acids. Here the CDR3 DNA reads TGCAGCGTTGAATCCAGGACTAGCGGGATCGGAAATGAGCAGTTCTTC. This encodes CSVESRTSGIGNEQFF.

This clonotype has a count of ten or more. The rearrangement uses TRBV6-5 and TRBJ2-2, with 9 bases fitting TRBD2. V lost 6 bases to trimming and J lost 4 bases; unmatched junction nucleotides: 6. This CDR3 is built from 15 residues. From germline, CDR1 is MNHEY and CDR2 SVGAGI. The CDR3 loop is CASRGASGTTGELFF. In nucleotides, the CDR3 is TGTGCCAGCAGGGGGGCTAGCGGGACCACCGGGGAGCTGTTTTTT.

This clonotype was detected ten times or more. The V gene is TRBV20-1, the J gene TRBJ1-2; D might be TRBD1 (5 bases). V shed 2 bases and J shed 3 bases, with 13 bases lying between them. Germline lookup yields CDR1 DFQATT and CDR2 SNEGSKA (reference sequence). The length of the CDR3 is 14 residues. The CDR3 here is CSARRGIQDYGYTF. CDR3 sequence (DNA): TGCAGTGCTAGACGGGGGATTCAGGACTATGGCTACACCTTC.

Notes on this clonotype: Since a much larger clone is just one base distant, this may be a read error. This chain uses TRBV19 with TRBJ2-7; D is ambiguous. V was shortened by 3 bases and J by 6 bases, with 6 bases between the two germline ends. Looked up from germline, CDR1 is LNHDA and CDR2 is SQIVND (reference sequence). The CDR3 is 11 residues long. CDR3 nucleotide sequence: TGTGCCAGTAGTATCATGAGCGAGCAGTACTTC. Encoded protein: CASSIMSEQYF.

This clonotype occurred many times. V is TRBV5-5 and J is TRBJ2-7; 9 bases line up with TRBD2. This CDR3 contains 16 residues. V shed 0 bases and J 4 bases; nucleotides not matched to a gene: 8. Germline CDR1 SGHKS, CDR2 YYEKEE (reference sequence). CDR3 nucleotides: TGTGCCAGCAGCTTGGAGGTCGGAGCGGGAGGTTACGAGCAGTACTTC. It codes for CASSLEVGAGGYEQYF.

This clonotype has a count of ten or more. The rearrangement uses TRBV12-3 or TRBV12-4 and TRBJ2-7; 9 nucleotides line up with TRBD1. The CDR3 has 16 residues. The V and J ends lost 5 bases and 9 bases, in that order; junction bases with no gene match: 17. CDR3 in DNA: TGTGCCAGCAGTCTACGACAGGGGGTGGTTTCTACGGGGCAGTACTTC. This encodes CASSLRQGVVSTGQYF.

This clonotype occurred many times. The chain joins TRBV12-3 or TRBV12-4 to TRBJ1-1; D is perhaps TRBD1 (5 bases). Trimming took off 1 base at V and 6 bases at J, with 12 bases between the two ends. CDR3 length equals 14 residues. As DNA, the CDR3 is TGTGCCAGCAGTTTAGGTTCCAGGGACCCTGAAGCTTTCTTT. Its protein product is CASSLGSRDPEAFF.

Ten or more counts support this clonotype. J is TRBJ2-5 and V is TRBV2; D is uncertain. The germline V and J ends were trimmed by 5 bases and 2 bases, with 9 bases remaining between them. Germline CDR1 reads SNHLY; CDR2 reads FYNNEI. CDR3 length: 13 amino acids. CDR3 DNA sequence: TGTGCCAGCAGTTGGCTAGAACAAGAGACCCAGTACTTC. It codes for CASSWLEQETQYF. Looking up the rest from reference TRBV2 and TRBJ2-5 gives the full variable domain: EPEVTQTPSHQVTQMGQEVILRCVPISNHLYFYWYRQILGQKVEFLVSFYNNEISEKSEIFDDQFSVERPDGSNFTLKIRSTKLEDSAMYFCASSWLEQETQYFGPGTRLLVL.

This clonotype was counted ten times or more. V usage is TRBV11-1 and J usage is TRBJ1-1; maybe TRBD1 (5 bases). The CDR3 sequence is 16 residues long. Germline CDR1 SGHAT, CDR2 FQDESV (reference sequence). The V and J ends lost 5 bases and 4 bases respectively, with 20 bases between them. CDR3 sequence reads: CASSPMNRTGVTEAFF. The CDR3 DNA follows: TGTGCCAGCAGCCCGATGAATAGGACGGGGGTCACTGAAGCTTTCTTT.

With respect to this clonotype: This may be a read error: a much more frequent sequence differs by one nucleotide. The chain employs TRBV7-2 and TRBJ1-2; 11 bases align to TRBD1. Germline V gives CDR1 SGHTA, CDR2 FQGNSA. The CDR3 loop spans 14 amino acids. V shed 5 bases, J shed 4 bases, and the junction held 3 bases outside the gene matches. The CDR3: CASSPGQGVYGYTF. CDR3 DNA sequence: TGTGCCAGCAGCCCGGGACAGGGGGTCTATGGCTACACCTTC.

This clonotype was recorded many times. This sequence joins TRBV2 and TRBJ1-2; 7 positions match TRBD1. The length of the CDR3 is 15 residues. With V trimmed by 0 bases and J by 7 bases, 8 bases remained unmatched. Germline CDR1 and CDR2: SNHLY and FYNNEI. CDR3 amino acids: CASSEAHVTGAGYTF. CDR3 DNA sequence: TGTGCCAGCAGTGAAGCGCACGTCACAGGGGCTGGCTACACCTTC.

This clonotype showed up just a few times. Here the CDR3 reads CASTTRGLAGKETQYF. CDR3 DNA sequence: TGTGCCAGCACCACAAGGGGACTAGCGGGAAAAGAGACCCAGTACTTC. This chain connects TRBV12-3 or TRBV12-4 to TRBJ2-5; 13 bases line up with TRBD2. V trimming: 7 bases; J trimming: 3 bases; junction bases outside the gene matches: 8. The CDR3 is made up of 16 amino acids.

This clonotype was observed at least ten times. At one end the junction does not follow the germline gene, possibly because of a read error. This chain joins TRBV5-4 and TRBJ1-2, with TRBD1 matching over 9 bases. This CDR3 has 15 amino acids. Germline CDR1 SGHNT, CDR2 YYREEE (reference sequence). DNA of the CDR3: TGTGCCAGCAGCTTGCCAACCGGGACAGGGAAGGAAGCCTACTTC. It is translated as CASSLPTGTGKEAYF.

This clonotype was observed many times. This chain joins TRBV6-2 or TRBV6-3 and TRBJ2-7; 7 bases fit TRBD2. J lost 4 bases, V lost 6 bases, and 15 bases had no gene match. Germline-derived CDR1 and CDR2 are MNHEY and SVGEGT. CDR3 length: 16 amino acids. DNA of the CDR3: TGTGCCAGCAGCCCCCCCGCAGGACTAGGGATATACGAGCAGTACTTC. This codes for CASSPPAGLGIYEQYF.